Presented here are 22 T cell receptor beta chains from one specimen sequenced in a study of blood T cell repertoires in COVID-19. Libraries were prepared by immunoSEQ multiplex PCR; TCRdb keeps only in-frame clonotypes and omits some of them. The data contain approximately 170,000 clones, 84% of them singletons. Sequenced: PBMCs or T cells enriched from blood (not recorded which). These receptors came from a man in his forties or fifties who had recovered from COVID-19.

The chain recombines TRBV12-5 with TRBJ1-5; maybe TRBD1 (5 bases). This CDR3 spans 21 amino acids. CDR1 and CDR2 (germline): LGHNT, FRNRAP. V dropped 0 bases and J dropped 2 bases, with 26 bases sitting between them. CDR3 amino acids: CASGLVREGWPGASGNQPQHF. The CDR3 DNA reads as TGTGCTAGTGGTTTGGTACGAGAGGGGTGGCCGGGAGCTTCGGGCAATCAGCCCCAGCATTTT.

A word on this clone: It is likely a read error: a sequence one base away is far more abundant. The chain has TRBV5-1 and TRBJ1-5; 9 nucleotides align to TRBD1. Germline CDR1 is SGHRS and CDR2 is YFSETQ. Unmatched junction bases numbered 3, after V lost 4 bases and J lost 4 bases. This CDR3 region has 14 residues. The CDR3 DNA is TGCGCCAGCAGCCTCGGGACAGGGAATCAGCCCCAGCATTTT. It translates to CASSLGTGNQPQHF.

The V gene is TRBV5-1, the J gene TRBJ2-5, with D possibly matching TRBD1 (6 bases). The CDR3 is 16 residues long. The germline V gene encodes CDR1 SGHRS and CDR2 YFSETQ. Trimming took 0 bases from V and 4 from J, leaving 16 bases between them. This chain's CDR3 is CASSLVPPGVRETQYF. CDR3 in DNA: TGCGCCAGCAGCTTGGTACCCCCAGGGGTTAGAGAGACCCAGTACTTC.

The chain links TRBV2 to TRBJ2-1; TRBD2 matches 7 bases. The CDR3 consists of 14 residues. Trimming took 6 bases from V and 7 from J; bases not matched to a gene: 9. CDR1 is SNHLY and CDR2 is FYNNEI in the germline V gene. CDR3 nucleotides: TGTGCCAGCAGCGTATCGGGACTATCAAATGAGCAGTTCTTC. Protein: CASSVSGLSNEQFF.

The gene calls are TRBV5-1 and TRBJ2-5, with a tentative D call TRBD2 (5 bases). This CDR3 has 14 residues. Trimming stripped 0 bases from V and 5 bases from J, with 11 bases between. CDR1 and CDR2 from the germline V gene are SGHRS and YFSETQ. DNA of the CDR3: TGCGCCAGCAGCTTGGGACTGGGGAGTGAGACCCAGTACTTC. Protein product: CASSLGLGSETQYF. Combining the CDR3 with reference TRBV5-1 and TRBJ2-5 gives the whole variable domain KAGVTQTPRYLIKTRGQQVTLSCSPISGHRSVSWYQQTPGQGLQFLFEYFSETQRNKGNFPGRFSGRQFSNSRSEMNVSTLELGDSALYLCASSLGLGSETQYFGPGTRLLVL.

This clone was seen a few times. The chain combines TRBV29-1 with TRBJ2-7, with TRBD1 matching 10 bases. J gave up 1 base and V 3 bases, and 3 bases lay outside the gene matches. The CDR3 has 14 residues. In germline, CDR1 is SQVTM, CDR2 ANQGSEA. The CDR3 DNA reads TGCAGCGTTGAGGGGACAGGGGCATCCTACGAGCAGTACTTC. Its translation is CSVEGTGASYEQYF.

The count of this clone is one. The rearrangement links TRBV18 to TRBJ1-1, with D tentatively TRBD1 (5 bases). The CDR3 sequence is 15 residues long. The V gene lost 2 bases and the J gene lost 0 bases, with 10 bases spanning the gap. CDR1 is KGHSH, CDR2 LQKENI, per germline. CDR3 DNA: TGTGCCAGCTCACCATCCGGGACTTTGAACACTGAAGCTTTCTTT. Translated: CASSPSGTLNTEAFF.

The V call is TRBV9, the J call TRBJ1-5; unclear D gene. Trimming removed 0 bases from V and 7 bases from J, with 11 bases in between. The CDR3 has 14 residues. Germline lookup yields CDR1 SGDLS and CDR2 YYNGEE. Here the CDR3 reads CASSVGGSQQPQHF. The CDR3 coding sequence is TGTGCCAGCAGCGTAGGAGGATCCCAGCAGCCCCAGCATTTT. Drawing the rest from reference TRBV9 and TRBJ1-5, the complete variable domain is DSGVTQTPKHLITATGQRVTLRCSPRSGDLSVYWYQQSLDQGLQFLIQYYNGEERAKGNILERFSAQQFPDLHSELNLSSLELGDSALYFCASSVGGSQQPQHFGDGTRLSIL.

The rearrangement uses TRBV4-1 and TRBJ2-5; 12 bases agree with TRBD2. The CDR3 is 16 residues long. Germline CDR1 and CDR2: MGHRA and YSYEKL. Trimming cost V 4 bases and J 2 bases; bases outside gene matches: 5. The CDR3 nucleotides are TGCGCCAGCAGCCTCCTGACTAGCGGGGGTCAAGAGACCCAGTACTTC. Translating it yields CASSLLTSGGQETQYF.

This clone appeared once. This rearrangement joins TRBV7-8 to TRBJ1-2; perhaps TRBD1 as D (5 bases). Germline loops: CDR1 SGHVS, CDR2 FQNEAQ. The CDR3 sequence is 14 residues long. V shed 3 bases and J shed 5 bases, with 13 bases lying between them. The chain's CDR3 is CASSFQTEAYGYTF. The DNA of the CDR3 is TGTGCCAGCAGCTTTCAGACAGAAGCTTATGGCTACACCTTC.

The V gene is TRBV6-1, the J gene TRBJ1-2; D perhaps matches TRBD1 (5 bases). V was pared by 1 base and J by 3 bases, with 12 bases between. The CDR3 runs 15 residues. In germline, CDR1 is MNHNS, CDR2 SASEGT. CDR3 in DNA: TGTGCCAGCAGTGAAGAATGGACACAGTACTATGGCTACACCTTC. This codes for CASSEEWTQYYGYTF.

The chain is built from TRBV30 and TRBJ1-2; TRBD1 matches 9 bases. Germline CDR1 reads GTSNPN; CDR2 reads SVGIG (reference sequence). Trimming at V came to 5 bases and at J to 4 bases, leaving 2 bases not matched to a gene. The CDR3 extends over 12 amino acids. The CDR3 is CAWGTGIYGYTF. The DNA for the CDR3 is TGTGCCTGGGGGACAGGGATCTATGGCTACACCTTC.

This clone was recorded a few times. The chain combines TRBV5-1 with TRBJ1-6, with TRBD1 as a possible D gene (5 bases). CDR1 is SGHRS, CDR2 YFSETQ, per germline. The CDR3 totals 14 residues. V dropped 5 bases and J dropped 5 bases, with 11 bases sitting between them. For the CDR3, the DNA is TGCGCCAGCAGGTCGCAGGGCGATAATTCACCCCTCCACTTT. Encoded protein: CASRSQGDNSPLHF.

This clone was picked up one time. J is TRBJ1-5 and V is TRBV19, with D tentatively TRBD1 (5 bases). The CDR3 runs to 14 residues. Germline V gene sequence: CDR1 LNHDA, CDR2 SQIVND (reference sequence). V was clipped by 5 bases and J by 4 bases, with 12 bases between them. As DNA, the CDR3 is TGTGCCAGTAGTGGCAGGGTTCCAAATCAGCCCCAGCATTTT. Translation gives CASSGRVPNQPQHF. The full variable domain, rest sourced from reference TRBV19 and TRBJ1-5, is DGGITQSPKYLFRKEGQNVTLSCEQNLNHDAMYWYRQDPGQGLRLIYYSQIVNDFQKGDIAEGYSVSREKKESFPLTVTSAQKNPTAFYLCASSGRVPNQPQHFGDGTRLSIL.

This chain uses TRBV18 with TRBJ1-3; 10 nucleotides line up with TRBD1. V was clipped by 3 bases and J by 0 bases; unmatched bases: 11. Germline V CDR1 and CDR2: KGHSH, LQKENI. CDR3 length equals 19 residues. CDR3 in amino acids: CASSPLTGTGVSSGNTIYF. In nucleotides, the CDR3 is TGTGCCAGCTCACCTCTGACCGGGACAGGGGTCAGCTCTGGAAACACCATATATTTT. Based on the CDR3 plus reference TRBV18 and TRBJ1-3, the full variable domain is NAGVMQNPRHLVRRRGQEARLRCSPMKGHSHVYWYRQLPEEGLKFMVYLQKENIIDESGMPKERFSAEFPKEGPSILRIQQVVRGDSAAYFCASSPLTGTGVSSGNTIYFGEGSWLTVV.

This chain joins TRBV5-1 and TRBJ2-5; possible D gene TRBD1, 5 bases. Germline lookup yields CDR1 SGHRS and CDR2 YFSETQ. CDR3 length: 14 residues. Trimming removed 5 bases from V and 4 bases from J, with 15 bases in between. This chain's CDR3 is CASSGGAVGETQYF. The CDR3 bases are TGCGCCAGCAGTGGTGGGGCGGTCGGAGAGACCCAGTACTTC. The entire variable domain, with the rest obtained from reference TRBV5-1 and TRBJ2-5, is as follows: KAGVTQTPRYLIKTRGQQVTLSCSPISGHRSVSWYQQTPGQGLQFLFEYFSETQRNKGNFPGRFSGRQFSNSRSEMNVSTLELGDSALYLCASSGGAVGETQYFGPGTRLLVL.

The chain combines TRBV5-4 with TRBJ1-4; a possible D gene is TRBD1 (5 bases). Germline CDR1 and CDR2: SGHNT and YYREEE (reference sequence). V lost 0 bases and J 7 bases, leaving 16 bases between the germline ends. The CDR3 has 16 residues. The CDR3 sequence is CASSLAGGGAGEKLFF. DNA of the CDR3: TGTGCCAGCAGCTTGGCCGGTGGAGGGGCGGGTGAAAAACTGTTTTTT.

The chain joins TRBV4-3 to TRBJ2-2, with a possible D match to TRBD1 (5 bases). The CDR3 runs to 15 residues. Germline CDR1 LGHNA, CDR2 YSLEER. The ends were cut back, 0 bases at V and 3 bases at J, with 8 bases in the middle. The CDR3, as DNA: TGCGCCAGCAGCCAAGAAGGGGTCCACACCGGGGAGCTGTTTTTT. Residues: CASSQEGVHTGELFF.

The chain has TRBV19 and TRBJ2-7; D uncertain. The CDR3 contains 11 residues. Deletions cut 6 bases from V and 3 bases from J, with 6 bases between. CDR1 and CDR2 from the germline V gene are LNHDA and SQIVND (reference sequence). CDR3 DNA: TGTGCCAGTAGCCTAGGCTACGAGCAGTACTTC. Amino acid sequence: CASSLGYEQYF.

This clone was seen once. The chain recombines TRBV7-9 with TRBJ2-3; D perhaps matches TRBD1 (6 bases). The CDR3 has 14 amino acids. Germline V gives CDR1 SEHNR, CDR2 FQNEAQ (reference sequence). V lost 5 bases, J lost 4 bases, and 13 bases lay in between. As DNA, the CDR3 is TGTGCCAGCAGCCAGGGGTGGGAACCAGATACGCAGTATTTT. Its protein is CASSQGWEPDTQYF.

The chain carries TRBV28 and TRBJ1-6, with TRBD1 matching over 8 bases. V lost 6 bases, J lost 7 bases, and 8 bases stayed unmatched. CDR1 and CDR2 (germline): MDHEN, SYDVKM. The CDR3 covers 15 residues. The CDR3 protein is CASRDGQGQNSPLHF. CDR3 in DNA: TGTGCCAGCAGAGACGGACAGGGACAAAATTCACCCCTCCACTTT.

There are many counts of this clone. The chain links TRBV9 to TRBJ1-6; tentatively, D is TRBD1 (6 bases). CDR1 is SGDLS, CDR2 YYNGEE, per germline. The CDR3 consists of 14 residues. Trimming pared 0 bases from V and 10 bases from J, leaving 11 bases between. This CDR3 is CASSVGQARSPLHF. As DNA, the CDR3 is TGTGCCAGCAGCGTAGGACAGGCCCGGTCACCCCTCCACTTT.